This passage covers 10 T cell receptor beta chains from one sample sequenced in a study of blood T cell repertoires in COVID-19. Sequenced by immunoSEQ multiplex PCR; TCRdb stores in-frame clones only, minus some. The sample carries over 120,000 clones, more than 70% recorded once. The sequenced sample was peripheral blood. These receptors came from a human donor in a cohort sampled during active COVID-19.

This chain joins TRBV7-6 and TRBJ1-6; no firm D call. Germline CDR1 reads SGHVS; CDR2 reads FNYEAQ. The CDR3 consists of 15 residues. Trimming removed 2 bases from V and 5 bases from J, with 10 bases in between. CDR3 region: CASSLHRRDNSPLHF. CDR3 in DNA: TGTGCCAGCAGCTTACATCGACGGGATAATTCACCCCTCCACTTT.

The chain carries TRBV7-3 and TRBJ2-7, with D possibly being TRBD2 (5 bases). CDR3 length equals 14 residues. With 5 bases removed from V and 0 bases from J, the gap between germline ends came to 11 bases. Germline V gene sequence: CDR1 SGHTA, CDR2 FQGTGA. Written as DNA, the CDR3 is TGTGCCAGCAGCCCCGGACTGAACTCCTACGAGCAGTACTTC. It is translated as CASSPGLNSYEQYF. The full variable domain, in which reference TRBV7-3 and TRBJ2-7 provide the parts outside the CDR3, is GAGVSQTPSNKVTEKGKYVELRCDPISGHTALYWYRQSLGQGPEFLIYFQGTGAADDSGLPNDRFFAVRPEGSVSTLKIQRTERGDSAVYLCASSPGLNSYEQYFGPGTRLTVT.

This chain uses TRBV12-3 or TRBV12-4 with TRBJ2-7; 7 nucleotides align to TRBD1. The CDR3 runs to 13 residues. V lost 6 bases, J lost 3 bases, and 5 bases stayed unmatched. The CDR3 nucleotides are TGTGCCAGCAGGCCGACAGGGAGCTACGAGCAGTACTTC. Translated, it gives CASRPTGSYEQYF.

The chain has TRBV5-1 and TRBJ2-7; 10 bases are shared with TRBD2. This CDR3 contains 15 residues. From germline, CDR1 is SGHRS and CDR2 YFSETQ. V lost 4 bases to trimming and J lost 4 bases; unmatched junction nucleotides: 8. This CDR3 is CASSPVAGGGYEQYF. CDR3 nucleotides: TGCGCCAGCAGCCCGGTAGCGGGGGGCGGGTACGAGCAGTACTTC.

The chain carries TRBV2 and TRBJ2-3, with 8 nucleotides matching TRBD2. The germline gives CDR1 SNHLY, CDR2 FYNNEI. V lost 10 bases, J lost 1 base, and 10 bases stayed unmatched. This CDR3 contains 15 residues. CDR3 DNA sequence: TGTGCCATGTCCTCGGGAGGGGGGGGCACAGATACGCAGTATTTT. Residues: CAMSSGGGGTDTQYF.

On this clone itself: An end of the junction does not agree with germline; a read error may underlie this. V usage is TRBV7-2 and J usage is TRBJ1-2; D call uncertain. CDR1 is SGHTA, CDR2 FQGNSA, per germline. The CDR3 loop spans 11 amino acids. The CDR3 DNA sequence: TGTGCCAGCAGCTTTTCGGGGAGAGCTTACTTC. Its translation: CASSFSGRAYF.

In DNA, the CDR3 is TGCGCCAGCAGCCAAGAGACGGTCCGGACTCCCCTCTCTGGAAACACCATATATTTT. This translates into CASSQETVRTPLSGNTIYF. The rearrangement uses TRBV4-3 and TRBJ1-3; D is unresolved. Trimming removed 0 bases at V and 0 bases at J, with 18 bases between. This CDR3 comprises 19 residues. CDR1 LGHNA and CDR2 YSLEER come from the germline V gene.

The rearrangement uses TRBV19 and TRBJ2-3; a weak D match, TRBD2 (6 bases). There are 15 residues in the CDR3. Germline V lookup: CDR1 LNHDA, CDR2 SQIVND (reference sequence). The V and J ends lost 1 base and 7 bases respectively, with 15 bases between them. In DNA form, the CDR3 reads TGTGCCAGTAGTATAGGGCCATCTAGCGCCAATACGCAGTATTTT. Amino acid sequence: CASSIGPSSANTQYF.

This clone was counted only a few times. This rearrangement joins TRBV18 to TRBJ2-1, with TRBD2 identical over 8 bases. Germline CDR1 reads KGHSH; CDR2 reads LQKENI. The length of the CDR3 is 13 residues. V dropped 2 bases and J dropped 8; count of bases not matched to a gene: 2. As DNA, the CDR3 is TGTGCCAGCTCACCAGGACTAGCCGATGAGCAGTTCTTC. Translating it yields CASSPGLADEQFF. Using reference TRBV18 and TRBJ2-1 for the parts outside the CDR3, the full variable domain is NAGVMQNPRHLVRRRGQEARLRCSPMKGHSHVYWYRQLPEEGLKFMVYLQKENIIDESGMPKERFSAEFPKEGPSILRIQQVVRGDSAAYFCASSPGLADEQFFGPGTRLTVL.

The rearrangement links TRBV29-1 to TRBJ2-3, with TRBD2 as a possible D gene (5 bases). Between the trimmed V and J ends, which lost 5 bases and 8 bases, there was a span of 8 bases. Germline V gene lookup returns CDR1 SQVTM and CDR2 ANQGSEA. The CDR3 extends over 10 amino acids. In DNA form, the CDR3 reads TGCAGCGTTTTAAGCGGTACGCAGTATTTT. Translation: CSVLSGTQYF.